Described below is a single TCR beta chain sequence and its context. The method was immunoSEQ multiplex PCR; TCRdb's version includes in-frame clones alone and lacks a portion of them. The sample contains a few hundred thousand clones, roughly nine tenths of which appear only once. Trimming removed 2 bases from V and 11 bases from J, with 12 bases in between. Per the germline V gene, CDR1 is GTSNPN and CDR2 is SVGIG (reference sequence). There are 11 residues in the CDR3. The data were taken from a study of blood T cell repertoires in COVID-19. Study in general: PBMCs, B-cell-depleted T cells, or T cells were the source of the cDNA or gDNA that made up the material.

The specimen sequenced was peripheral blood. The J gene is TRBJ2-5, the V gene TRBV30; D may be TRBD1 (5 bases). The source is a woman between 40 and 55 years old who had recovered from COVID-19. The CDR3: CAWSLETVQYF. In DNA, the CDR3 is TGTGCCTGGAGTCTGGAGACAGTGCAGTACTTC.